The T cell receptor (beta chain) described here comes from a study of control samples from healthy donors and cancer patients. This CDR3 has 15 amino acids. Germline-derived CDR1 and CDR2 are LGHNA and YNFKEQ. Trimming took 3 bases from V and 4 from J; bases not matched to a gene: 3. Sequencing used immunoSEQ multiplex PCR; TCRdb keeps in-frame clones, though not all of them. The data contain 60,000 to 85,000 clones, 80% to 95% of them singletons. The V gene is TRBV4-2, the J gene TRBJ2-1; 10 nucleotides line up with TRBD2. Material for sequencing was blood. The clonotype was recovered from an older woman in good health. The CDR3 sequence is CASSHGLAAYNEQFF. The CDR3 DNA sequence: TGTGCCAGCAGCCATGGACTAGCGGCATACAATGAGCAGTTCTTC.